The 13 T cell receptor beta chains reported below all come from one sample, sequenced in a study of OX40 agonist ivuxolimab in advanced cancers. Only in-frame clones appear in the TCRdb table, and some are missing; sequencing was by immunoSEQ multiplex PCR. The table records some 70,000 clones, around 86% of them present only once. Specimen: CD4+ or CD8+ T cells sorted from blood, collected in a trial of the OX40 agonist ivuxolimab. The receptors were sampled from an adult with an advanced solid tumor such as melanoma, head and neck, liver or kidney cancer.

The V and J genes are TRBV10-2 and TRBJ2-5; D gene ambiguous. This CDR3 contains 14 residues. The ends were cut back, 6 bases at V and 0 bases at J, with 11 bases in the middle. CDR1 WSHSY and CDR2 SAAADI come from the germline V gene. CDR3 amino acids: CASSPQFNQETQYF. In nucleotides, the CDR3 is TGCGCCAGCAGCCCACAGTTCAACCAAGAGACCCAGTACTTC.

The sample holds a few counts of this clone. The CDR3 nucleotides read TGTGCCAGCAGCTCCCAGAGGGACGGCATTCAGTACTTC. It encodes CASSSQRDGIQYF. This chain uses TRBV7-2 with TRBJ2-4; the D call may be TRBD1 or TRBD2 (5 bases each). The V and J ends lost 4 bases and 9 bases respectively, with 13 bases between them. The CDR3 sequence is 13 residues long. The V gene's germline CDR1 is SGHTA and CDR2 FQGNSA.

The genes are TRBV4-1 and TRBJ2-3; 7 nucleotides align to TRBD2. From germline, CDR1 is MGHRA and CDR2 YSYEKL. The CDR3 is 15 amino acids. Trimming took 4 bases from V and 0 from J; bases not matched to a gene: 4. CDR3 sequence: CASSRLADSTDTQYF. The CDR3 DNA follows: TGCGCCAGCAGCCGCCTAGCGGATAGCACAGATACGCAGTATTTT.

This clone was seen just once. The rearrangement uses TRBV7-9 and TRBJ1-1; 8 nucleotides align to TRBD1. V lost 2 bases, J lost 3 bases, and 5 bases stayed unmatched. The CDR3 contains 15 residues. CDR1 SEHNR and CDR2 FQNEAQ come from the germline V gene (reference sequence). The chain's CDR3 is CASSLNRGSDTEAFF. The CDR3 DNA follows: TGTGCCAGCAGCTTAAACAGGGGGTCGGACACTGAAGCTTTCTTT.

This chain links TRBV6-5 with TRBJ1-1; 7 bases are a match to TRBD1. This CDR3 contains 13 residues. The germline gives CDR1 MNHEY, CDR2 SVGAGI. V gave up 6 bases and J gave up 4 bases; unmatched junction bases: 5. CDR3 bases: TGTGCCAGCAGCCCGACAGGGCTCACTGAAGCTTTCTTT. This sequence encodes CASSPTGLTEAFF.

J is TRBJ1-3 and V is TRBV7-2; D unclear. The CDR3 extends over 15 amino acids. CDR1 is SGHTA and CDR2 is FQGNSA in the germline V gene. V lost 5 bases and J 1 base, leaving 12 bases between the germline ends. The CDR3 coding sequence is TGTGCCAGCAGCCGTACTAGGACTTCTGGAAACACCATATATTTT. Encoded protein: CASSRTRTSGNTIYF.

The V and J genes are TRBV27 and TRBJ1-3, with TRBD1 identical over 7 bases. The germline gives CDR1 MNHEY, CDR2 SMNVEV (reference sequence). V lost 5 bases and J lost 0; bases outside the gene matches: 13. The CDR3 has 18 amino acids. Here the CDR3 reads CASSVQGDRTHSGNTIYF. CDR3 nucleotides: TGTGCCAGCAGTGTTCAAGGGGACAGAACTCACTCTGGAAACACCATATATTTT.

This chain links TRBV5-6 with TRBJ1-2; the D gene is possibly TRBD1 (6 bases). The CDR3 sequence is 14 residues long. V shed 1 base and J shed 8 bases, with 15 bases lying between them. Germline V gene data show CDR1 as SGHDT and CDR2 as YYEEEE. Written as DNA, the CDR3 is TGTGCCAGCAGCTTGACAGGGCTGGAATTCGGCTACACCTTC. Amino acid sequence: CASSLTGLEFGYTF.

The chain has TRBV6-1 and TRBJ1-3, with 7 nucleotides matching TRBD1. The germline CDR1 and CDR2 sequences are MNHNS and SASEGT. The CDR3 contains 14 residues. The ends lost 6 bases at V and 5 bases at J; junction bases unmatched: 7. The CDR3 here is CASREQGTRNTIYF. CDR3 sequence (DNA): TGTGCCAGCAGGGAACAGGGGACCCGAAACACCATATATTTT.

The chain uses TRBV14 and TRBJ1-1, with no clear D. V was cut by 1 base and J by 10 bases, with 13 bases left in between. From germline, CDR1 is SGHDN and CDR2 FVKESK. This CDR3 has 13 residues. The CDR3 DNA reads as TGTGCCAGCAGCCAAGTCGCCCGGCTTGGAGCTTTCTTT. This encodes CASSQVARLGAFF.

The CDR3 region has the DNA TGTGCCAGTAGTATGTTCGCCGTCGGGGGCTACACCTTC. Protein product: CASSMFAVGGYTF. The chain carries TRBV19 and TRBJ1-2; D not certain. CDR3 size: 13 residues. V was trimmed by 3 bases and J by 8 bases, leaving 13 bases between them. CDR1 LNHDA and CDR2 SQIVND come from the germline V gene (reference sequence).

The chain links TRBV28 to TRBJ2-4; TRBD2 agrees at 8 bases. Trimming cost V 7 bases and J 0 bases; bases outside gene matches: 5. CDR1 and CDR2 from the germline V gene are MDHEN and SYDVKM. The CDR3 sequence is 15 residues long. For the CDR3, the DNA is TGTGCCAGCACTGGACGGGGGGGAGCCAAAAACATTCAGTACTTC. Translating it yields CASTGRGGAKNIQYF.

A single count supports this clone. The CDR3 reads CASSTNRQGVYGYTF. The CDR3 DNA follows: TGTGCCAGTAGTACAAACCGTCAGGGGGTCTATGGCTACACCTTC. The J gene is TRBJ1-2, the V gene TRBV19, with 7 nucleotides matching TRBD1. V gave up 4 bases and J gave up 4 bases; unmatched junction bases: 9. Germline assignment: CDR1 LNHDA and CDR2 SQIVND (reference sequence). The CDR3 covers 15 residues.